This T cell receptor beta chain was sequenced for a study of beta chain features in type 1 diabetes. Study-wide background: Examination of sorted cells across all samples involved around 98 million cells.

The study's findings and limits: In all four CD4+ subsets, TCRB CDR3 length was significantly, moderately reduced in type 1 diabetes. Here, the possible influence of HLA type (on TCRB rearrangement) remained unresolved.

Comments on this clone: The antigen is unknown.

Markers CD45RO/CCR7/CD25/CD127/CD95/CD27 served to sort CD4+ naive, central memory, regulatory and stem cell-like memory cells. Populations isolated by sorting all had purity greater than 95%. Expressed TCRB transcripts were sequenced after all isolated RNA was converted to cDNA. Clones were read by immunoSEQ multiplex PCR, and TCRdb kept only the in-frame ones, dropping some. The sample lists around 690,000 clones; around an eighth were seen once. The sequence came from a young man with type 1 diabetes. Specimen: naive CD4+ T cells from blood.

Here the CDR3 reads CASSHGTGHLQETQYF. In DNA, the CDR3 is TGTGCCAGCAGCCACGGGACAGGGCACCTACAAGAGACCCAGTACTTC. The V gene is TRBV11-1, the J gene TRBJ2-5, with TRBD1 identical over 9 bases. Trimming at V came to 5 bases and at J to 2 bases, leaving 9 bases not matched to a gene. CDR1 and CDR2 from the germline V gene are SGHAT and FQDESV (reference sequence). This CDR3 comprises 16 residues.